Each of the 10 T cell receptor beta chains below was sequenced from the same sample in a study of T cells after yellow fever vaccination. TCRdb reprocessed the 5' RACE reads with MiXCR, giving one entry per CDR3 protein. The table lists 200,000 to 300,000 distinct CDR3 sequences, 6.7% of them singletons. The sequenced sample was CD4+ T cells sorted from PBMCs, obtained on the day of the yellow fever booster vaccination. These TCRs come from a man younger than 40 who received the YFV17D yellow fever vaccine.

This clonotype was counted a few times. The chain employs TRBV7-2 and TRBJ2-7; 8 nucleotides align to TRBD1. This CDR3 has 15 amino acids. Trimming at V came to 5 bases and at J to 4 bases, leaving 10 bases not matched to a gene. In germline, CDR1 is SGHTA, CDR2 FQGNSA. This CDR3 is CASSVQGDITYEQYF. The CDR3 DNA follows: TGTGCCAGCAGCGTACAGGGGGACATCACTTACGAGCAGTACTTC. Looking up the rest from reference TRBV7-2 and TRBJ2-7 gives the full variable domain: GAGVSQSPSNKVTEKGKDVELRCDPISGHTALYWYRQSLGQGLEFLIYFQGNSAPDKSGLPSDRFSAERTGGSVSTLTIQRTQQEDSAVYLCASSVQGDITYEQYFGPGTRLTVT.

This clonotype appeared a few times. This rearrangement joins TRBV7-2 to TRBJ2-7; perhaps TRBD1 as D (5 bases). There are 12 residues in the CDR3. Trimming shortened V by 8 bases and J by 5 bases, and 13 bases separated the two germline ends. CDR1 is SGHTA and CDR2 is FQGNSA in the germline V gene. The CDR3 loop reads CASREGADEQYF. In nucleotides, the CDR3 is TGTGCCAGCCGCGAAGGGGCCGACGAGCAGTACTTC. The whole variable domain, remainder taken from reference TRBV7-2 and TRBJ2-7, is GAGVSQSPSNKVTEKGKDVELRCDPISGHTALYWYRQSLGQGLEFLIYFQGNSAPDKSGLPSDRFSAERTGGSVSTLTIQRTQQEDSAVYLCASREGADEQYFGPGTRLTVT.

This rearrangement joins TRBV5-1 to TRBJ2-1, with D possibly matching TRBD1 (6 bases). V lost 0 bases and J 4 bases, leaving 8 bases between the germline ends. CDR1 is SGHRS, CDR2 YFSETQ, per germline. The CDR3 totals 14 residues. The CDR3 is CASSLAGQYNEQFF. The CDR3 DNA sequence: TGCGCCAGCAGCTTGGCGGGACAATACAATGAGCAGTTCTTC. Looking up the rest from reference TRBV5-1 and TRBJ2-1 gives the full variable domain: KAGVTQTPRYLIKTRGQQVTLSCSPISGHRSVSWYQQTPGQGLQFLFEYFSETQRNKGNFPGRFSGRQFSNSRSEMNVSTLELGDSALYLCASSLAGQYNEQFFGPGTRLTVL.

V is TRBV5-4 and J is TRBJ2-3; TRBD2 agrees at 7 bases. This CDR3 contains 16 residues. V shed 5 bases, J shed 1 base, and the junction held 10 bases outside the gene matches. Germline V gene sequence: CDR1 SGHNT, CDR2 YYREEE (reference sequence). The CDR3 region has the DNA TGTGCCAGCAGTTGGGTCCCCAGCGGGGGCACAGATACGCAGTATTTT. Translating gives CASSWVPSGGTDTQYF.

This clonotype turned up a few times. The V and J genes are TRBV5-1 and TRBJ1-3; D is unresolved. CDR3 length: 17 amino acids. Between the trimmed V and J ends, which lost 3 bases and 0 bases, there was a span of 16 bases. Germline CDR1 reads SGHRS; CDR2 reads YFSETQ. CDR3 region: CASSSTGSPFSGNTIYF. The CDR3 DNA reads TGCGCCAGCAGCTCGACGGGTAGTCCTTTCTCTGGAAACACCATATATTTT.

This clonotype was counted many times. The chain uses TRBV7-2 and TRBJ2-2; 13 bases fit TRBD2. Unmatched junction bases numbered 0, after V lost 8 bases and J lost 6 bases. Germline V gives CDR1 SGHTA, CDR2 FQGNSA. The CDR3 runs to 13 residues. The CDR3 DNA reads as TGTGCCAGCGGACTAGCGGGAGCCGGGGAGCTGTTTTTT. This gives the protein CASGLAGAGELFF.

This clonotype was seen ten or more times. This chain connects TRBV29-1 to TRBJ2-1; 10 bases are shared with TRBD2. V lost 4 bases to trimming and J lost 9 bases; unmatched junction nucleotides: 9. Germline CDR1 and CDR2: SQVTM and ANQGSEA. This CDR3 region has 14 residues. The CDR3 loop reads CSVVSSGRAGEQFF. The CDR3 nucleotides read TGCAGCGTTGTATCCAGCGGGAGGGCCGGTGAGCAGTTCTTC.

The chain's CDR3 is CASRPGAGWQETQYF. In nucleotides, the CDR3 is TGTGCCAGCAGGCCTGGGGCGGGTTGGCAAGAGACCCAGTACTTC. The chain carries TRBV5-5 and TRBJ2-5, with D possibly being TRBD1 or TRBD2 (5 bases each). This CDR3 has 15 residues. The V end lost 5 bases, the J end lost 2 bases, and 16 bases lay between the germline ends. In germline, CDR1 is SGHKS, CDR2 YYEKEE (reference sequence). Full variable domain (rest looked up from reference TRBV5-5 and TRBJ2-5): DAGVTQSPTHLIKTRGQQVTLRCSPISGHKSVSWYQQVLGQGPQFIFQYYEKEERGRGNFPDRFSARQFPNYSSELNVNALLLGDSALYLCASRPGAGWQETQYFGPGTRLLVL.

The rearrangement links TRBV20-1 to TRBJ2-1, with TRBD1 identical over 10 bases. V shed 2 bases and J 7 bases; nucleotides not matched to a gene: 11. The CDR3 consists of 16 residues. In germline, CDR1 is DFQATT, CDR2 SNEGSKA (reference sequence). CDR3 loop: CSARFPGQGRKNEQFF. The DNA of the CDR3 is TGCAGTGCTAGATTTCCGGGACAGGGGAGGAAGAATGAGCAGTTCTTC.

This clonotype was detected a few times. The J gene is TRBJ2-1, the V gene TRBV7-9, with D possibly TRBD2 on 6 matching bases. V was cut by 5 bases and J by 0 bases, with 14 bases left in between. Germline CDR1 and CDR2: SEHNR and FQNEAQ (reference sequence). CDR3 size: 16 residues. The CDR3 sequence is CASSLYAGSSYNEQFF. In DNA form, the CDR3 reads TGTGCCAGCAGCCTATATGCCGGGAGCTCCTACAATGAGCAGTTCTTC.